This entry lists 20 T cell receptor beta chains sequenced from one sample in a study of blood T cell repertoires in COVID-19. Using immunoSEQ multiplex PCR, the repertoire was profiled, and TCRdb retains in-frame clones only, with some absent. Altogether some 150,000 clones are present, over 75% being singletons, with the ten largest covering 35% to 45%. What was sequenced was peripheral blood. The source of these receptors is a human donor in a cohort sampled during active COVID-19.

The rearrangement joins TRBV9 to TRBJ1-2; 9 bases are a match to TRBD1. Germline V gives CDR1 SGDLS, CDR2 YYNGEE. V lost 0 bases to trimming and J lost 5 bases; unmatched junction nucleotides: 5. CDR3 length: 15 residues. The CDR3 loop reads CASSVAAGTGYGYTF. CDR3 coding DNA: TGTGCCAGCAGCGTAGCGGCAGGGACAGGGTATGGCTACACCTTC. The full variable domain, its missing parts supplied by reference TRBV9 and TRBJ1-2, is DSGVTQTPKHLITATGQRVTLRCSPRSGDLSVYWYQQSLDQGLQFLIQYYNGEERAKGNILERFSAQQFPDLHSELNLSSLELGDSALYFCASSVAAGTGYGYTFGSGTRLTVV.

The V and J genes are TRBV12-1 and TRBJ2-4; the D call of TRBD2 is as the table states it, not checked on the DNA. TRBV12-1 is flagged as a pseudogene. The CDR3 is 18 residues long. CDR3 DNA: TGTGCCAGCAGCTTTGCGCCGGGGGGAAGACTAGCCAAAAACATTCAGTACTTC. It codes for CASSFAPGGRLAKNIQYF.

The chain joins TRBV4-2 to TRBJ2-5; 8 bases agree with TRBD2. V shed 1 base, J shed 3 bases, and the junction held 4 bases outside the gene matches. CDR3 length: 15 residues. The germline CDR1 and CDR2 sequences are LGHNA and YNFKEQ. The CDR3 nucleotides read TGTGCCAGCAGCCAAGGGTCAGCGGGAGAAGAGACCCAGTACTTC. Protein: CASSQGSAGEETQYF.

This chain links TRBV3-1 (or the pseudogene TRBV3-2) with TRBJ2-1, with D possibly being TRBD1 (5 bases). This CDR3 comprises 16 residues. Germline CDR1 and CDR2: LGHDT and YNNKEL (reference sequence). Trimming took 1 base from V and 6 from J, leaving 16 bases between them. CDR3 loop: CASSQGIAGRVNEQFF. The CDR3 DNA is TGTGCCAGCAGCCAAGGAATAGCCGGCAGGGTCAATGAGCAGTTCTTC.

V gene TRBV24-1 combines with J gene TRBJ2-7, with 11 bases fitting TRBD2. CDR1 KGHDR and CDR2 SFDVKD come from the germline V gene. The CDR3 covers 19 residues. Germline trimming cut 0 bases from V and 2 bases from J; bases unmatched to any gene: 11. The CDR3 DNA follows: TGTGCCACCAGTGATTTGCAAATCGAGACTAGCGGGGCCCCCTACGAGCAGTACTTC. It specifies CATSDLQIETSGAPYEQYF.

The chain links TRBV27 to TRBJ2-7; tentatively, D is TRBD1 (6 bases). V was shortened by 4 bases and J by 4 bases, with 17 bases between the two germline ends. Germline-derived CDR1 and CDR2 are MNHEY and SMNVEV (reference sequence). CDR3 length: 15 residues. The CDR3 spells CASSYTGQGVYEQYV. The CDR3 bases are TGTGCCAGCAGTTATACAGGGCAGGGAGTGTACGAGCAGTACGTC.

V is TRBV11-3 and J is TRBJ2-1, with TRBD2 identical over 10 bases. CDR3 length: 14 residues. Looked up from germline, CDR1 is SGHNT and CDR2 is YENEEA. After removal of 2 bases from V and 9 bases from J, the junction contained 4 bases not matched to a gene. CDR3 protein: CASSLSLAGAEQFF. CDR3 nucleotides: TGTGCCAGCAGCTTAAGCCTAGCGGGGGCTGAGCAGTTCTTC.

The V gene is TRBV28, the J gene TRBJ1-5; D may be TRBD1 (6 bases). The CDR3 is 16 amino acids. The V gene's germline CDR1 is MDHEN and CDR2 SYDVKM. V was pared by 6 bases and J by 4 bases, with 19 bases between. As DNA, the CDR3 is TGTGCCAGCAGCTCCCTCACAGGGACTATAAATCAGCCCCAGCATTTT. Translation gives CASSSLTGTINQPQHF.

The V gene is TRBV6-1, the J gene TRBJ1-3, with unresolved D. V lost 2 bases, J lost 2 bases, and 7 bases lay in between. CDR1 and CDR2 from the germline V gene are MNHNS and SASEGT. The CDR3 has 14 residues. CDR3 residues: CASSENLPGNTIYF. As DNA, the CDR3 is TGTGCCAGCAGTGAAAATCTCCCTGGAAACACCATATATTTT.

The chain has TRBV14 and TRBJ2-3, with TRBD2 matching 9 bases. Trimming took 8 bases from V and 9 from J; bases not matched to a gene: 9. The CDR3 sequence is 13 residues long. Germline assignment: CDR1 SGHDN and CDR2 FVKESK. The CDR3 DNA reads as TGTGCCAGCTCGTCGGGGCGGGAGGGCACGCAGTATTTT. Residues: CASSSGREGTQYF.

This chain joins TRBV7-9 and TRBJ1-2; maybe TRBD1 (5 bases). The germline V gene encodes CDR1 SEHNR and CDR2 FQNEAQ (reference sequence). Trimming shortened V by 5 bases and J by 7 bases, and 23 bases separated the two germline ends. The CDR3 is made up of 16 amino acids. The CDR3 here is CASSRGGDGRGGGYTF. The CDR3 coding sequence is TGTGCCAGCAGCCGTGGAGGGGACGGTCGGGGTGGTGGCTACACCTTC.

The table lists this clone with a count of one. The CDR3 is CASSTRIREQFF. The CDR3 nucleotides read TGTGCCAGTAGTACCAGGATCAGGGAGCAGTTCTTC. V usage is TRBV19 and J usage is TRBJ2-1; D uncertain. Per the germline V gene, CDR1 is LNHDA and CDR2 is SQIVND (reference sequence). The CDR3 is made up of 12 amino acids. The germline V and J ends were trimmed by 4 bases and 10 bases, with 11 bases remaining between them. The variable domain in full, with the rest retrieved from reference TRBV19 and TRBJ2-1, is DGGITQSPKYLFRKEGQNVTLSCEQNLNHDAMYWYRQDPGQGLRLIYYSQIVNDFQKGDIAEGYSVSREKKESFPLTVTSAQKNPTAFYLCASSTRIREQFFGPGTRLTVL.

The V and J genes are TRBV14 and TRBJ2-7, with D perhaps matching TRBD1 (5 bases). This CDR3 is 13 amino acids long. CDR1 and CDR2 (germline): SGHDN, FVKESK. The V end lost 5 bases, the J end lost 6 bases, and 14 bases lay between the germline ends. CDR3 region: CASSWWQGSEQYV. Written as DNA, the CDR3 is TGTGCCAGCAGCTGGTGGCAGGGTTCCGAGCAGTACGTC.

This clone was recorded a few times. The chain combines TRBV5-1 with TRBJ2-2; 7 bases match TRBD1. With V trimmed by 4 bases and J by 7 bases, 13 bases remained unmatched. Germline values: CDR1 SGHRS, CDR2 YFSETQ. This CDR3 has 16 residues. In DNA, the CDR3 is TGCGCCAGCAGCCTCTTATCGACAGGGTTTGGCGGGGAGCTGTTTTTT. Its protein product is CASSLLSTGFGGELFF.

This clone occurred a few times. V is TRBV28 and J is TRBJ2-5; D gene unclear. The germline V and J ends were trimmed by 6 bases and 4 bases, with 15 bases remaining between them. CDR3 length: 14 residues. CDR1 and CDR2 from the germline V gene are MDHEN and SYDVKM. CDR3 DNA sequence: TGTGCCAGCAGCCCCCTTTGGGCCCGAGAGACCCAGTACTTC. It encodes CASSPLWARETQYF.

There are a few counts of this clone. CDR3 nucleotide sequence: TGTGCCAGCAGCCCCCCCGGGGCAGATACGCAGTATTTT. Translating gives CASSPPGADTQYF. The chain is built from TRBV6-5 and TRBJ2-3; D may be TRBD2 (5 bases). Germline values: CDR1 MNHEY, CDR2 SVGAGI. V gave up 6 bases and J gave up 4 bases, with 11 bases separating them. This CDR3 contains 13 residues.

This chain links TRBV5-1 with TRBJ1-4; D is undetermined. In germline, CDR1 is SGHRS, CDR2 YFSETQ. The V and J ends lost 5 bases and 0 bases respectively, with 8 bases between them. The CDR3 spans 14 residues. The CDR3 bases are TGCGCCAGCAGGAGGGCCACAACTAATGAAAAACTGTTTTTT. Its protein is CASRRATTNEKLFF.

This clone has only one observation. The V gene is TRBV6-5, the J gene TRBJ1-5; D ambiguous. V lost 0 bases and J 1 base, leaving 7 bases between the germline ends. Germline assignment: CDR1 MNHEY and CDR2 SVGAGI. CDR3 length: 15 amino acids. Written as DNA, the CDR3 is TGTGCCAGCAGTTACTCGATCGAGAGCAATCAGCCCCAGCATTTT. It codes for CASSYSIESNQPQHF.

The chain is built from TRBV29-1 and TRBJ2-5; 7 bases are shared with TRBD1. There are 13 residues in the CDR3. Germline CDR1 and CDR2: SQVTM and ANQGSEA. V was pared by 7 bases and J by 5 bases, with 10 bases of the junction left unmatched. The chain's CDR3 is CSARVTGEETQYF. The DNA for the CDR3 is TGCAGCGCTAGGGTCACAGGGGAGGAGACCCAGTACTTC.

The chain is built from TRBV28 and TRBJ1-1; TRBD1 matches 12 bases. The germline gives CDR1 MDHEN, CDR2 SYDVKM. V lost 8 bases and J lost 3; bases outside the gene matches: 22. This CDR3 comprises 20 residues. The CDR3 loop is CASPKRGWGTGGVGDTEAFF. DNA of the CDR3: TGTGCCAGCCCTAAAAGAGGGTGGGGGACAGGGGGCGTAGGGGACACTGAAGCTTTCTTT. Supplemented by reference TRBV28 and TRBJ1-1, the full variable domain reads DVKVTQSSRYLVKRTGEKVFLECVQDMDHENMFWYRQDPGLGLRLIYFSYDVKMKEKGDIPEGYSVSREKKERFSLILESASTNQTSMYLCASPKRGWGTGGVGDTEAFFGQGTRLTVV.